This T cell receptor beta chain was recovered during a study of blood T cell repertoires in COVID-19. Comments on this clone: One end of the junction does not line up with germline, which may come from a read error.

How the authors handled the data: Amplified reference gene primers provided the basis for estimating nucleated cell counts. Repertoires were generated with immunoSEQ multiplex PCR, while TCRdb's copy carries only in-frame clones and drops some. V and J calls and clone size follow that table, whereas D and trimming were derived from the DNA. This sample has over 150,000 clones; about 83% occur once, and the top ten carry around 13%. The CDR3 contains 14 residues. Germline V gene data show CDR1 as SSHAT and CDR2 as FNYEAQ (reference sequence). The chain recombines TRBV7-7 with TRBJ2-3; tentatively, D is TRBD2 (5 bases). The source of this sequence is a woman in her 70s with COVID-19, enrolled during active disease. The source material was peripheral blood. CDR3 in DNA: TGTGCTAGCAGCCCGACGATGGGCGCGGGTACGCAGTATTTT. Its protein is CASSPTMGAGTQYF. The whole variable domain, filled in from reference TRBV7-7 and TRBJ2-3, reads GAGVSQSPRYKVTKRGQDVTLRCDPISSHATLYWYQQALGQGPEFLTYFNYEAQPDKSGLPSDRFSAERPEGSISTLTIQRTEQRDSAMYRCASSPTMGAGTQYFGPGTRLTVL.